This TCR beta chain is from a study of T cells after yellow fever vaccination. Study outcomes and limitations: Clonotype sharing between CD4 and CD8 compartments was small. On re-exposure, the response was weaker but peaked faster, at day 5 versus 15. Clones from primary vaccination mostly reappeared after the booster (roughly 95% CD4, less than 90% CD8).

This clonotype occurred many times. Its target is not known. This CDR3 region has 15 residues. Between the trimmed V and J ends, which lost 1 base and 5 bases, there was a span of 14 bases. Germline loops: CDR1 SGHTA, CDR2 FQGNSA. 5'RACE template switching added a universal primer site and UMIs to TCR cDNA. TCRdb reprocessed the 5' RACE reads with MiXCR, giving one entry per CDR3 protein. This repertoire shows tens of thousands of distinct CDR3 sequences, about 7.8% found once; its top ten account for roughly a third. The sequenced sample was CD8+ T cells sorted from PBMCs, obtained 15 days after the yellow fever booster vaccination. The chain combines TRBV7-2 with TRBJ1-2; the D gene is possibly TRBD1 (5 bases). The clonotype originates from a man younger than 40 who received the YFV17D yellow fever vaccine. The CDR3 DNA is TGTGCCAGCAGCTTAGTCCGTCAGGGTTTATATGGCTACACCTTC. Its translation is CASSLVRQGLYGYTF.